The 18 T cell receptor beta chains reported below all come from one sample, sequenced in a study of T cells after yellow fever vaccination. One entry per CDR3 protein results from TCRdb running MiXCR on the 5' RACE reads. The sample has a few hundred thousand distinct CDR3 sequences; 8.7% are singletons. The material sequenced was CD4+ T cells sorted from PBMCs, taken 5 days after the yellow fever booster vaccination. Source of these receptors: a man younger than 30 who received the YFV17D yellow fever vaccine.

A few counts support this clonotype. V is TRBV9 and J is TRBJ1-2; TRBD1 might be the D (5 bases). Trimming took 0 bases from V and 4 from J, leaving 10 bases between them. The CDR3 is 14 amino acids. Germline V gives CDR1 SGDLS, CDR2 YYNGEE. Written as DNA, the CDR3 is TGTGCCAGCAGCGTAGCTGGGGCCGGCTATGGCTACACCTTC. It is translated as CASSVAGAGYGYTF.

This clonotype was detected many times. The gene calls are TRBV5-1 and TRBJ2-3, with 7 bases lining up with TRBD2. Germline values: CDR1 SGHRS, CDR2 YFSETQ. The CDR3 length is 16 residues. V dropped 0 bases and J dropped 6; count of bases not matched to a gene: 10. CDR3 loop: CASSLGAAGSMDTQYF. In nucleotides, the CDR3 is TGCGCCAGCAGCTTGGGAGCAGCGGGGTCCATGGATACGCAGTATTTT. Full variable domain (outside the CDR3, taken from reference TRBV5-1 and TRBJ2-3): KAGVTQTPRYLIKTRGQQVTLSCSPISGHRSVSWYQQTPGQGLQFLFEYFSETQRNKGNFPGRFSGRQFSNSRSEMNVSTLELGDSALYLCASSLGAAGSMDTQYFGPGTRLTVL.

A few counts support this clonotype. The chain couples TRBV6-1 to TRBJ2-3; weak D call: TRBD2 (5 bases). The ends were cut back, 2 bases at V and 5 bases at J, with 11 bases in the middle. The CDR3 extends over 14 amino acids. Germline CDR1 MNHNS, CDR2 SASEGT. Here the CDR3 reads CASSERGHKDTQYF. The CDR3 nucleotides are TGTGCCAGCAGTGAAAGAGGGCATAAAGATACGCAGTATTTT.

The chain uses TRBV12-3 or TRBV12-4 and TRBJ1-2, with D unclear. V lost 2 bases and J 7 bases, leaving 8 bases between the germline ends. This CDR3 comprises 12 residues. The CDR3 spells CASSLMQRGYTF. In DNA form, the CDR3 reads TGTGCCAGCAGTTTAATGCAGCGTGGCTACACCTTC.

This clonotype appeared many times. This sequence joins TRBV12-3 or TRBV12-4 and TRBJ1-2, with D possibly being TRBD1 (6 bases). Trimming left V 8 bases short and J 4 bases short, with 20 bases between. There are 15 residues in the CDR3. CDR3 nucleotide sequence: TGTGCCAGCGTATGGACAGCCGAAGGTGGCTATGGCTACACCTTC. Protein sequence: CASVWTAEGGYGYTF.

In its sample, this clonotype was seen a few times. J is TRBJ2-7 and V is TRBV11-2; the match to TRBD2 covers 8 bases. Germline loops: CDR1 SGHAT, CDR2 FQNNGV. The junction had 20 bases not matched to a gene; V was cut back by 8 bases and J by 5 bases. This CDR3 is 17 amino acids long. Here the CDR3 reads CASPPRVRGAPPHEQYV. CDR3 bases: TGTGCCAGCCCCCCGAGGGTGCGGGGGGCCCCTCCACACGAGCAGTACGTC.

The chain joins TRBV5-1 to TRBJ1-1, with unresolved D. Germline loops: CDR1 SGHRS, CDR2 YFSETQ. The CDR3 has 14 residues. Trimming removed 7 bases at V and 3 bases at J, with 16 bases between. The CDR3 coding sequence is TGCGCCAGCGGCCTGGGGATATGGGACACTGAAGCTTTCTTT. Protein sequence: CASGLGIWDTEAFF.

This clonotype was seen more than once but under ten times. The CDR3 DNA follows: TGTGCCACCAGCCGACAGGGGCAAGAGACCCAGTACTTC. It is translated as CATSRQGQETQYF. The chain is built from TRBV24-1 and TRBJ2-5; 8 bases fit TRBD1. With V trimmed by 7 bases and J by 2 bases, 2 bases remained unmatched. CDR1 KGHDR and CDR2 SFDVKD come from the germline V gene. CDR3 length: 13 residues.

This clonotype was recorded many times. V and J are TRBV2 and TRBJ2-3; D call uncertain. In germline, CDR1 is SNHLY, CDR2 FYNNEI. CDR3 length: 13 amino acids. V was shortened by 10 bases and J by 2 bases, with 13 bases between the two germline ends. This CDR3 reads CATRAAATDTQYF. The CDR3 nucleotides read TGTGCCACCCGGGCGGCGGCCACAGATACGCAGTATTTT.

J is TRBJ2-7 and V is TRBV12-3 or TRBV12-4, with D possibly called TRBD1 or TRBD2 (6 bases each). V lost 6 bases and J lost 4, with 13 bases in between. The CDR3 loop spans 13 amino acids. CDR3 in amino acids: CASRGAGRYEQYF. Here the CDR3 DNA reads TGTGCCAGCAGGGGGGCAGGGAGGTACGAGCAGTACTTC.

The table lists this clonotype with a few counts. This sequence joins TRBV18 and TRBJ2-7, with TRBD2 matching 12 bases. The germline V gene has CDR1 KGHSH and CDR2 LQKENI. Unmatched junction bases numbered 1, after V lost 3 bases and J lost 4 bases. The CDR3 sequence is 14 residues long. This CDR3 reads CASSPTSGSYEQYV. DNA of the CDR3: TGTGCCAGCTCACCGACTAGCGGGAGTTACGAGCAGTACGTC.

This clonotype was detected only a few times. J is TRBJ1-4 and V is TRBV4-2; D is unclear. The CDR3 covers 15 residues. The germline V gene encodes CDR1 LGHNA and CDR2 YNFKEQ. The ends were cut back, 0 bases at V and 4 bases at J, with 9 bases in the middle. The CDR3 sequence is CASSQDPDINEKLFF. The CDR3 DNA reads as TGTGCCAGCAGCCAAGACCCAGACATTAATGAAAAACTGTTTTTT.

The CDR3: CASSVAPDSGNTIYF. CDR3 coding DNA: TGTGCCAGCAGCGTAGCCCCGGACAGTGGAAACACCATATATTTT. V usage is TRBV9 and J usage is TRBJ1-3; D might be TRBD1 (6 bases). Germline loops: CDR1 SGDLS, CDR2 YYNGEE. The CDR3 sequence is 15 residues long. Trimming left V 0 bases short and J 3 bases short, with 10 bases between.

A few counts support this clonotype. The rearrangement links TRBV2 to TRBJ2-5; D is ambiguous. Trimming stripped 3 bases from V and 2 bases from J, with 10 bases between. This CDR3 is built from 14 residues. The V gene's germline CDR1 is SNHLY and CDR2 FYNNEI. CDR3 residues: CASSDRLPQETQYF. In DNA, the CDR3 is TGTGCCAGCAGTGACAGGTTACCTCAAGAGACCCAGTACTTC.

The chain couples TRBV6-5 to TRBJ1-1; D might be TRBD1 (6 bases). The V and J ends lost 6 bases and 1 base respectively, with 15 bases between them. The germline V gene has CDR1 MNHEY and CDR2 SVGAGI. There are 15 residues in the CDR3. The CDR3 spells CASRPGHLSNTEAFF. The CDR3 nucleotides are TGTGCCAGCAGGCCGGGACACCTCTCGAACACTGAAGCTTTCTTT.

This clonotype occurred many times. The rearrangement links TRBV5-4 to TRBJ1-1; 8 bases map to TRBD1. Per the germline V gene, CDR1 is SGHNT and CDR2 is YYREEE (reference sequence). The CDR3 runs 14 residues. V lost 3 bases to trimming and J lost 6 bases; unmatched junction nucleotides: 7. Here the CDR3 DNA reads TGTGCCAGCAGCTCAGGGGGCGAACCTGCTGAAGCTTTCTTT. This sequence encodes CASSSGGEPAEAFF. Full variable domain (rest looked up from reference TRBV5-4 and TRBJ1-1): ETGVTQSPTHLIKTRGQQVTLRCSSQSGHNTVSWYQQALGQGPQFIFQYYREEENGRGNFPPRFSGLQFPNYSSELNVNALELDDSALYLCASSSGGEPAEAFFGQGTRLTVV.

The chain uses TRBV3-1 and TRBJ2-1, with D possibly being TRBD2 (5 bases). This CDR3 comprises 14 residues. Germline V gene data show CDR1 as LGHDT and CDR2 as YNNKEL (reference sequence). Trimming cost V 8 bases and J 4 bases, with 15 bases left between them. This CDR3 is CASLDSGKYNEQFF. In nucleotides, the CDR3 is TGTGCCAGCTTGGACTCAGGAAAGTACAATGAGCAGTTCTTC.

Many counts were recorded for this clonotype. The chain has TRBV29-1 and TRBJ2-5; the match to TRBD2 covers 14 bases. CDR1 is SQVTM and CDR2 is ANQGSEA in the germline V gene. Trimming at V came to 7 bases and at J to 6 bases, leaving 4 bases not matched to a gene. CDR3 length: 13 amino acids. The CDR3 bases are TGCAGCGGACTAGCGGGGGGGCTGAAGACCCAGTACTTC. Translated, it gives CSGLAGGLKTQYF.